This T cell receptor beta chain was captured by sequencing in a study of blood T cell repertoires in COVID-19. Study information: COVID-19 samples from acute and convalescent phases originated in the United States, Italy and Spain. PBMCs, B-cell-depleted T cells, or T cells were the source of the cDNA or gDNA that made up the material.

V was clipped by 4 bases and J by 3 bases; unmatched bases: 5. Germline CDR1 SNHLY, CDR2 FYNNEI. This CDR3 has 15 residues. Per the study methods: Estimates of nucleated cell counts were drawn from the amplification of reference gene primers. This table comes from immunoSEQ multiplex PCR, and its TCRdb copy is limited to in-frame clones, with some not included. From that table come the V and J calls and clone size; the DNA was used to work out D and trimming. The profile shows 79,000 or so clones, about nine tenths of them singletons. This receptor was identified in a human donor in a cohort sampled during active COVID-19. The genes are TRBV2 and TRBJ2-7; 11 positions agree with TRBD2. Specimen: peripheral blood. The CDR3 loop is CASSGLAGGFYEQYF. The CDR3 DNA reads as TGTGCCAGCAGTGGGCTAGCGGGAGGTTTCTACGAGCAGTACTTC.